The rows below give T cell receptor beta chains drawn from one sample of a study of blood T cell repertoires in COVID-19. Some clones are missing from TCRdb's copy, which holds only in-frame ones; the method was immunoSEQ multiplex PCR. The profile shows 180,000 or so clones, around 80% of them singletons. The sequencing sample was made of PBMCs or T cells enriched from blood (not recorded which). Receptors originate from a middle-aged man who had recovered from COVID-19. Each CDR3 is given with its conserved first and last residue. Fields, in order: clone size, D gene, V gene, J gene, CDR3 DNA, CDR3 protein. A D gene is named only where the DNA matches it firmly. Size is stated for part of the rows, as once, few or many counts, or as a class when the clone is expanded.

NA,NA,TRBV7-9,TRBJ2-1,TGTGCCAGCAGCCCCGACAGCCTCTCCTACAATGAGCAGTTCTTC,CASSPDSLSYNEQFF
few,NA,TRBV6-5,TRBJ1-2,TGTGCCAGCAGTTACTCGAGCGGGGGAATTGGCTATGGCTACACCTTC,CASSYSSGGIGYGYTF
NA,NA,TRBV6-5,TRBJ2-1,TGTGCCAGCAGTCGAGGCCAAGCCCCCAATGAGCAGTTCTTC,CASSRGQAPNEQFF
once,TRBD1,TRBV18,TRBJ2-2,TGTGCCAGCTCACCTGGACAGGCCGGGGAGCTGTTTTTT,CASSPGQAGELFF
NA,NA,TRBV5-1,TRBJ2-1,TGCGCCAGCAGCTTGGTCGACAGGAGCTCCTACAATGAGCAGTTCTTC,CASSLVDRSSYNEQFF
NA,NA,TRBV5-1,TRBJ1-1,TGCGCCAGCAGCTTGAAGTCCGGTGAAGCTTTCTTT,CASSLKSGEAFF
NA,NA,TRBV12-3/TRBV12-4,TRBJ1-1,TGTGCCAGCTTGAAGACGGGAGGGACTGAAGCTTTCTTT,CASLKTGGTEAFF
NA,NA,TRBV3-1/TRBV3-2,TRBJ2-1,TGTGCCAGCAGCCAGTCGGGACTCCACAATGAGCAGTTCTTC,CASSQSGLHNEQFF
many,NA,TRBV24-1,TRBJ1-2,TGTGCCACCAGTGACCCCGCAGGGGAGAGGGATGGCTACACCTTC,CATSDPAGERDGYTF
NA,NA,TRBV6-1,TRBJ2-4,TGTGCCAGCAGTGAAGCGAGGTTCATTCAGTACTTC,CASSEARFIQYF
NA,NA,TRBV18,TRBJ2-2,TGTGCCAGCTCACCAGGTTGGCAGGGCGGCACCGGGGAGCTGTTTTTT,CASSPGWQGGTGELFF
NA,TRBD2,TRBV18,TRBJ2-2,TGTGCCAGCTCACAGCGGGATGGTCCCGGGGAGCTGTTTTTT,CASSQRDGPGELFF
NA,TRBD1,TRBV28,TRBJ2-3,TGTGCCAGCGAGGGACAGAACTCAGATACGCAGTATTTT,CASEGQNSDTQYF
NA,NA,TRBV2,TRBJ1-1,TGTGCCAGCACGGACGGGAGAAGGGGTACTGAAGCTTTCTTT,CASTDGRRGTEAFF
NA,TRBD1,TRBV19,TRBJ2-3,TGTGCCAGCGATGGACAGGGGGCGGGAGCTAGCACAGATACGCAGTATTTT,CASDGQGAGASTDTQYF
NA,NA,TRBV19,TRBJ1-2,TGTGCCAGTAACCACCGGAGGGGAGAAGGCTACACCTTC,CASNHRRGEGYTF
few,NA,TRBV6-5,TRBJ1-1,TGTGCCAGCACCCGCACACGGAACACTGAAGCTTTCTTT,CASTRTRNTEAFF
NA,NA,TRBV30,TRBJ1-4,TGTGCCTGGGACCCGGACAATAATGAAAAACTGTTTTTT,CAWDPDNNEKLFF
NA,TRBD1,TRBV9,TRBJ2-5,TGTGCCAGCAGCGCGACAGGGGGCGAGGAGACCCAGTACTTC,CASSATGGEETQYF
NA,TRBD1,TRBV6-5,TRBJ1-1,TGTGCCAGCACTTTAGCAGGGGGCGGGTACACTGAAGCTTTCTTT,CASTLAGGGYTEAFF
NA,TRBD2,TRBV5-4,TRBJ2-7,TGTGCCAGCAGCTTGGATCGGCGCGGGGGGACTAAATACGAGCAGTACTTC,CASSLDRRGGTKYEQYF
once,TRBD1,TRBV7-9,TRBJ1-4,TGTGCCAACCAGGGGGCTAGTAATGAAAAACTGTTTTTT,CANQGASNEKLFF
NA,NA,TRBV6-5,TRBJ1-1,TGTGCCAGCAGCGCAGGGTTAACTGAAGCTTTCTTT,CASSAGLTEAFF
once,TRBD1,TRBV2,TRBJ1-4,TGTGCCAGCAGTTACATCAGGGGGCCCGCAACTAATGAAAAACTGTTTTTT,CASSYIRGPATNEKLFF
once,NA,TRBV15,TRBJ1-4,TGTGCCACCAGCAGGGACAGCGCCAATAATGAAAAACTGTTTTTT,CATSRDSANNEKLFF
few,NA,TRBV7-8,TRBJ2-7,TGTGCCAGCAGCTTATATGTAGGGGGGGACTACGAGCAGTACTTC,CASSLYVGGDYEQYF
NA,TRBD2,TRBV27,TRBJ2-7,TGTGCCAGCAGTTACGGGGGGGCTACCTACGAGCAGTACTTC,CASSYGGATYEQYF
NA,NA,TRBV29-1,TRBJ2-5,TGCAGCGTTATCCCCCTCGACAGGTCGGAGACCCAGTACTTC,CSVIPLDRSETQYF
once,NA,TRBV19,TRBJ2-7,TGTGCCAGTAGTGTCATCCGGGACATAACCTACGAGCAGTACTTC,CASSVIRDITYEQYF
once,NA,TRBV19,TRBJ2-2,TGTGCCAGTAGTATGACTAGATTTACCGGGGAGCTGTTTTTT,CASSMTRFTGELFF
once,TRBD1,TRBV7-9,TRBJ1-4,TGTGCCAGCAGCCTTCAGGCAGGGGGCCCTAATGAAAAACTGTTTTTT,CASSLQAGGPNEKLFF
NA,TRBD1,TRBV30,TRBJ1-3,TGTGCCTGGAGTGTACCGACAGGGATAAGAAACACCATATATTTT,CAWSVPTGIRNTIYF
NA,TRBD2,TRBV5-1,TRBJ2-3,TGCGCCAGCAGGCGTCTAGCGGCTAGCACAGATACGCAGTATTTT,CASRRLAASTDTQYF
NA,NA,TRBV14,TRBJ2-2,TGTGCCAGCAGCCAATTGACTACCTTGAACACCGGGGAGCTGTTTTTT,CASSQLTTLNTGELFF
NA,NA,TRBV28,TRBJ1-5,TGTGCCAGCAGTTTACCGGTAGTAGGCAATCAGCCCCAGCATTTT,CASSLPVVGNQPQHF
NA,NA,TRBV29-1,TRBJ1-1,TGCAGCGTTGAATTTGGCCAGAACACTGAAGCTTTCTTT,CSVEFGQNTEAFF
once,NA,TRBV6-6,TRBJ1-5,TGTGCCAGCAGTTACTCTCGCGAGGGTAGTCAGCCCCAGCATTTT,CASSYSREGSQPQHF
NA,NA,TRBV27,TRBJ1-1,TGTGCCAGCATAGGACAGTACACTGAAGCTTTCTTT,CASIGQYTEAFF
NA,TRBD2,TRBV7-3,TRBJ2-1,TGTGCCAGCAGCTTAAGCGGGGGGTCATACAATGAGCAGTTCTTC,CASSLSGGSYNEQFF
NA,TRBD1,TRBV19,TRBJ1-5,TGTGCCAGTAGTATTGGGACAGGGTATAGCAATCAGCCCCAGCATTTT,CASSIGTGYSNQPQHF
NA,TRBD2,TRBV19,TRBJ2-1,TGTGCCAGTACCCCCCTTAGCGGGAGCCTACAGTTCTTC,CASTPLSGSLQFF